This TCR beta chain was obtained from a study of control samples from healthy donors and cancer patients. Generated by immunoSEQ multiplex PCR, the TCRdb table keeps only in-frame clones and is missing some. The sample records around 45,000 clones, roughly 65% being singletons. The CDR3 is 14 residues long. Germline CDR1 is KGHDR and CDR2 is SFDVKD. The junction had 6 bases not matched to a gene; V was cut back by 7 bases and J by 7 bases. The sample comprised formalin-fixed, paraffin-embedded tissue. The TCR comes from a male donor with melanoma. The chain couples TRBV24-1 to TRBJ1-5; TRBD1 matches at 10 bases. The CDR3 protein is CATRGQGRYQPQHF. DNA for the CDR3: TGTGCCACCAGGGGACAGGGGAGGTACCAGCCCCAGCATTTT.